These T cell receptor beta chains were read from a single sample in a study of T cells after yellow fever vaccination. Via MiXCR, TCRdb re-called the 5' RACE reads, giving one row per CDR3 protein. Here the sample spans around 250,000 distinct CDR3 sequences, about 7% being singletons. This specimen consisted of CD4+ T cells sorted from PBMCs, obtained 15 days after the yellow fever booster vaccination. The receptor source for this set is a man under 40 who received the YFV17D yellow fever vaccine. The CDR3 runs from the conserved cysteine through the conserved F or W. The D gene is left open where the match is weak. Not all rows give a size; the values are once, few, many and, for expanded clones, a class.

>TRBV27|few|TRBD2|TRBJ2-3
CASSPGLNTQYF
TGTGCCAGCAGTCCGGGACTAAACACGCAGTATTTT
>TRBV3-1|many|-|TRBJ2-7
CASSQDVGLYEQYF
TGTGCCAGCAGCCAAGATGTGGGACTGTACGAGCAGTACTTC
>TRBV9|many|TRBD2|TRBJ2-3
CASSVGGTDTQYF
TGCGCCAGCAGCGTGGGAGGGACAGATACGCAGTATTTT
>TRBV7-2|few|-|TRBJ2-1
CASSLTWREFNEQFF
TGTGCCAGCAGCCTGACCTGGAGGGAGTTCAATGAGCAGTTCTTC
>TRBV7-2|many|TRBD2|TRBJ2-1
CASNPPRGASGRTYNEQFF
TGTGCCAGCAACCCCCCACGCGGGGCTAGCGGGCGCACCTACAATGAGCAGTTCTTC
>TRBV29-1|many|TRBD1|TRBJ2-1
CSVERDRDNEQFF
TGCAGCGTTGAGCGGGACAGGGACAATGAGCAGTTCTTC
>TRBV20-1|few|-|TRBJ1-5
CSARDWDLGGNQPQHF
TGCAGTGCTAGAGATTGGGACCTGGGTGGCAATCAGCCCCAGCATTTT
>TRBV5-1|many|-|TRBJ1-1
CASSLRGTLYDTEAFF
TGCGCCAGCAGCTTACGCGGGACCCTATATGACACTGAAGCTTTCTTT
>TRBV7-2|few|-|TRBJ2-7
CASSFQSGSYEQYF
TGTGCCAGCAGCTTCCAAAGCGGCTCCTACGAGCAGTACTTC
>TRBV4-2|many|-|TRBJ2-1
CASSERGEQFF
TGTGCCAGCAGCGAACGAGGTGAGCAGTTCTTC
>TRBV29-1|-|-|TRBJ2-7
CSVAATPNAYEQYF
TGCAGCGTTGCGGCCACACCTAATGCCTACGAGCAGTACTTC
>TRBV10-3|many|TRBD2|TRBJ2-3
CAIRTGLASTDTQYF
TGTGCCATCAGAACGGGACTAGCTAGCACAGATACGCAGTATTTT
>TRBV2|many|TRBD1|TRBJ1-2
CASSQLGQGAAGYTF
TGTGCCAGCAGTCAGCTGGGACAGGGGGCTGCTGGCTACACCTTC
>TRBV20-1|-|-|TRBJ2-4
CSAPMGMTKNIQYF
TGCAGTGCCCCAATGGGGATGACCAAAAACATTCAGTACTTC
>TRBV4-1|-|-|TRBJ1-6
CASSQGTEAYNSPLHF
TGCGCCAGCAGCCAAGGGACCGAAGCCTATAATTCACCCCTCCACTTT
>TRBV27|many|-|TRBJ2-7
CASSSPRRGKDYEQYF
TGTGCCAGCAGTTCCCCTCGGCGCGGGAAGGACTACGAGCAGTACTTC
>TRBV7-2|many|TRBD2|TRBJ2-2
CASSLVSGGFTGELFF
TGTGCCAGCAGCTTAGTTTCGGGAGGGTTCACCGGGGAGCTGTTTTTT
>TRBV30|-|-|TRBJ1-2
CAWSVSRGIGYGYTF
TGTGCCTGGAGTGTATCGCGAGGAATTGGGTATGGCTACACCTTC
>TRBV6-1|many|-|TRBJ2-1
CASSEAYGNYNEQFF
TGTGCCAGCAGTGAAGCGTACGGAAACTACAATGAGCAGTTCTTC
>TRBV7-2|-|TRBD2|TRBJ2-5
CASSLTGLAGVETQYF
TGTGCCAGCAGCCTCACTGGACTAGCAGGGGTAGAGACCCAGTACTTC
>TRBV12-3/TRBV12-4|-|-|TRBJ1-1
CASSLWDTEAFF
TGTGCCAGCAGTTTATGGGACACTGAAGCTTTCTTT
>TRBV6-1|few|-|TRBJ2-1
CASSGFRVAVWDEQFF
TGTGCCAGCAGTGGATTTAGGGTGGCGGTCTGGGATGAGCAGTTCTTC
>TRBV20-1|many|-|TRBJ2-5
CSARDLRGVIETQYF
TGCAGTGCTAGAGATCTTCGAGGGGTCATAGAGACCCAGTACTTC
>TRBV5-1|-|TRBD2|TRBJ2-5
CASSLDTSGHQQTQYF
TGCGCCAGCAGCTTAGATACTAGCGGACATCAGCAGACCCAGTACTTC
>TRBV5-1|few|-|TRBJ2-5
CASSFGAGPQETQYF
TGCGCCAGCAGCTTTGGGGCAGGACCCCAAGAGACCCAGTACTTC
>TRBV12-3/TRBV12-4|many|TRBD2|TRBJ2-1
CASSISPGLADTMKF
TGTGCCAGCTCCATCTCCCCGGGACTAGCGGACACAATGAAATTC
>TRBV5-1|many|-|TRBJ2-2
CASSLAHQNPNTGELFF
TGCGCCAGCAGCTTGGCGCACCAGAACCCGAACACCGGGGAGCTGTTTTTT
>TRBV7-6|few|-|TRBJ2-1
CASSSVGSTEQFF
TGTGCCAGCAGCTCGGTGGGGTCGACCGAGCAGTTCTTC
>TRBV18|many|-|TRBJ2-1
CASSPFVRGDNEQFF
TGTGCCAGCTCACCATTCGTCAGGGGGGACAATGAGCAGTTCTTC
>TRBV25-1|-|-|TRBJ2-5
CASSRPGHKETQYF
TGTGCCAGCAGTCGGCCGGGACACAAAGAGACCCAGTACTTC
>TRBV7-2|few|TRBD2|TRBJ2-7
CASSSTSGAQQYF
TGTGCCAGCAGCTCAACTAGCGGAGCCCAGCAGTACTTC
>TRBV24-1|-|-|TRBJ2-3
CATSDPSDTQYF
TGTGCCACCAGTGACCCTTCAGATACGCAGTATTTT
>TRBV20-1|-|-|TRBJ2-6
CSAPTWDSGANVLTF
TGCAGTGCTCCAACGTGGGACTCTGGGGCCAACGTCCTGACTTTC
>TRBV7-2|few|TRBD2|TRBJ2-7
CASSPSSGRTYEQYF
TGTGCCAGCAGCCCTTCTAGCGGGAGAACCTACGAGCAGTACTTC
>TRBV18|few|-|TRBJ2-2
CASSPLTANTGELFF
TGTGCCAGCTCACCTCTGACTGCGAACACCGGGGAGCTGTTTTTT